The 11 T cell receptor beta chains below come from one sample, sequenced in a study of post-analysis software for immune sequencing data. These receptors have no identified antigens. The study's findings and limits: Five TRBV segments, TRBV5-6, TRBV5-1 and TRBV20-1 among them, were found more frequent in patients than controls.

Unique molecular identifiers were present in the TCR beta cDNA libraries. TCRdb re-called the PCR reads with MiXCR, one entry per CDR3 protein. Here the sample spans some 800,000 distinct CDR3 sequences, about half being singletons. The sample was blood. The source is a girl aged 10 to 17 with multiple sclerosis.

This clonotype was found a few times. This chain links TRBV2 with TRBJ2-7; no reliable D call. V was trimmed by 3 bases and J by 10 bases, leaving 7 bases between them. Germline loops: CDR1 SNHLY, CDR2 FYNNEI. The CDR3 runs to 10 residues. The CDR3 loop is CASSERRQYF. CDR3 in DNA: TGTGCCAGCAGTGAGAGGCGACAGTACTTC.

This clonotype appeared a few times. The rearrangement joins TRBV29-1 to TRBJ1-2, with 10 bases fitting TRBD1. This CDR3 spans 17 amino acids. After removal of 3 bases from V and 0 bases from J, the junction contained 10 bases not matched to a gene. The germline CDR1 and CDR2 sequences are SQVTM and ANQGSEA. Written as DNA, the CDR3 is TGCAGCGTTGAGTACCGGGACAGGGGTACGACTAACTATGGCTACACCTTC. Protein sequence: CSVEYRDRGTTNYGYTF.

This clonotype was picked up a small number of times. The rearrangement joins TRBV9 to TRBJ1-2; the match to TRBD1 covers 9 bases. Germline assignment: CDR1 SGDLS and CDR2 YYNGEE. CDR3 length: 18 residues. J gave up 3 bases and V 1 base, and 13 bases lay outside the gene matches. This CDR3 is CASSVRPRDRDEDYGYTF. Written as DNA, the CDR3 is TGTGCCAGCAGCGTAAGACCCCGGGACAGGGATGAAGACTATGGCTACACCTTC.

This clonotype has more than one count but fewer than ten. The chain combines TRBV28 with TRBJ1-5; D is ambiguous. V was cut by 2 bases and J by 3 bases, with 8 bases left in between. The CDR3 has 14 amino acids. Germline V gene sequence: CDR1 MDHEN, CDR2 SYDVKM. CDR3 sequence: CASSLGDTNQPQHF. The CDR3 DNA follows: TGTGCCAGCAGTTTAGGGGATACCAATCAGCCCCAGCATTTT.

The CDR3 protein is CATRTSGTDTQYF. CDR3 bases: TGTGCCACCAGGACTAGCGGCACAGATACGCAGTATTTT. V and J are TRBV24-1 and TRBJ2-3, with 8 bases matching TRBD2. The CDR3 covers 13 residues. With V trimmed by 7 bases and J by 1 base, 0 bases remained unmatched. The germline V gene has CDR1 KGHDR and CDR2 SFDVKD.

This rearrangement joins TRBV20-1 to TRBJ2-1; 12 bases line up with TRBD2. Germline trimming cut 0 bases from V and 7 bases from J; bases unmatched to any gene: 7. The CDR3 covers 16 residues. Germline V CDR1 and CDR2: DFQATT, SNEGSKA (reference sequence). The CDR3 DNA follows: TGCAGTGCTAGAGATCGGACTAGCGGGATAGCAAATGAGCAGTTCTTC. This sequence encodes CSARDRTSGIANEQFF.

The chain is built from TRBV14 and TRBJ2-1; D remains ambiguous. The V and J ends lost 1 base and 6 bases respectively, with 16 bases between them. CDR3 length: 16 residues. Germline CDR1 is SGHDN and CDR2 is FVKESK. The CDR3 sequence: CASSQGAELYGNEQFF. In nucleotides, the CDR3 is TGTGCCAGCAGCCAAGGCGCCGAACTCTACGGCAATGAGCAGTTCTTC.

This clonotype was seen more than once but under ten times. This chain uses TRBV6-5 with TRBJ2-5; 13 nucleotides agree with TRBD2. The assigned J gene may be wrong: the sequence end matches TRBJ2-7 better. CDR1 is MNHEY and CDR2 is SVGAGI in the germline V gene. This CDR3 comprises 14 residues. The CDR3 DNA follows: TGTGCCAGCAGAGGACTAGCGGGAGTCGTCGAGCAGTACTTC. Protein sequence: CASRGLAGVVEQYF.

This chain links TRBV11-2 with TRBJ1-1, with 9 nucleotides matching TRBD1. The CDR3 covers 14 residues. The germline gives CDR1 SGHAT, CDR2 FQNNGV. V was clipped by 4 bases and J by 5 bases; unmatched bases: 5. The CDR3 sequence is CASSSGQGWTEAFF. As DNA, the CDR3 is TGTGCCAGCAGCTCAGGACAGGGGTGGACTGAAGCTTTCTTT.

Concerning this clonotype: The DNA is omitted, as the CDR3 cannot be located on it reliably, and the CDR3 follows TCRdb's listing. CDR3 amino acids: CASSQVGGGAPAFF. The chain recombines TRBV14 with TRBJ2-1; TRBD2 is taken as the D call from the table, unchecked against the DNA. Germline V gene data show CDR1 as SGHDN and CDR2 as FVKESK. The CDR3 is 14 residues long, counting both termini.

The V and J genes are TRBV12-3 or TRBV12-4 and TRBJ2-7; 7 bases fit TRBD1. V shed 3 bases, J shed 3 bases, and the junction held 2 bases outside the gene matches. This CDR3 has 13 amino acids. The CDR3 nucleotides read TGTGCCAGCAGTTTCCGGACAGGCTACGAGCAGTACTTC. Its protein product is CASSFRTGYEQYF.